The 30 T cell receptor beta chains in this list originate from one sample, sequenced in a study of breast tumors, draining lymph nodes, adjacent tissues listed by TCRdb under 2016. Libraries were made using multiplex PCR. The sample was run on an Illumina HiSeq 2000. TCRdb ran its own pipeline on the public reads, namely fastp trimming at Q25 and MiXCR clone calling, and kept in-frame beta chains. Rows matching on CDR3 protein sequence are summarized as one entry with the most common DNA and genes. The sample table holds under 80,000 distinct CDR3 sequences, of which around two fifths were seen once. The top ten clonotypes cover about 8.4% of the sample. The sequencing sample was made of breast tumor tissue. These receptors all stem from a female donor with breast cancer. Some clones in this sample may be carry-over from other donors' samples.

This clonotype was counted at least ten times. The gene calls are TRBV18 and TRBJ2-3, with D possibly being TRBD1 (5 bases). CDR3 length: 14 amino acids. V was shortened by 3 bases and J by 4 bases, with 11 bases between the two germline ends. Germline CDR1 is KGHSH and CDR2 is LQKENI. CDR3 region: CASSPDIAADTQYF. CDR3 nucleotides: TGTGCCAGCTCACCGGACATAGCCGCAGATACGCAGTATTTT.

This clonotype was recorded at least ten times. The J gene is TRBJ2-2, the V gene TRBV29-1; a possible D gene is TRBD1 (6 bases). The CDR3 runs 16 residues. V shed 6 bases and J shed 3 bases, with 20 bases lying between them. Germline values: CDR1 SQVTM, CDR2 ANQGSEA. For the CDR3, the DNA is TGCAGCGTCTCCAGGGGCTTACCGCCGTACACCGGGGAGCTGTTTTTT. This codes for CSVSRGLPPYTGELFF.

About this clonotype: A read error is possible here, since a much larger clone lies one base away. This sequence joins TRBV6-2 or TRBV6-3 and TRBJ2-7, with a weak D call TRBD1 (6 bases). The CDR3 is made up of 14 amino acids. In germline, CDR1 is MNHEY, CDR2 SVGEGT. CDR3: CASSWDTSSYERYF. The CDR3 nucleotides are TGTGCCAGCAGCTGGGACACTTCCTCCTACGAGCGGTACTTC.

This clonotype was found once. A much larger clonotype is one base distant, so this may be a read error. The genes are TRBV11-3 and TRBJ2-1; a possible D gene is TRBD1 (5 bases). The CDR3 has 15 residues. Per germline, CDR1 SGHNT and CDR2 YENEEA. CDR3 DNA: TGTGCCAGCAGCTTGTGGGGCAGGGCAACGTATGAGCAGTTCTTT. It specifies CASSLWGRATYEQFF.

This clonotype showed up just a few times. The final CDR3 position lacks the conserved phenylalanine or tryptophan, pointing to a likely read error. V gene TRBV7-9 combines with J gene TRBJ2-5; D not resolved. V dropped 3 bases and J dropped 0 bases, with 8 bases sitting between them. This CDR3 is 14 amino acids long. Germline V lookup: CDR1 SEHNR, CDR2 FQNEAQ (reference sequence). CDR3 DNA: TGTGCCAGCAGCTTCGGCACGTACCAAGAGACCCAGTACCTC. This gives the protein CASSFGTYQETQYL.

Comment on this clonotype: In this CDR3 the conserved last residue, phenylalanine or tryptophan, is missing, so a read error is likely. J is TRBJ2-5 and V is TRBV7-9, with D possibly being TRBD2 (7 bases). Germline-derived CDR1 and CDR2 are SEHNR and FQNEAQ (reference sequence). CDR3 size: 14 residues. Here the CDR3 DNA reads TGTGCCTGCAGCCCATCAGGAGGGGGGGGAAACCAGTACTCC. This translates into CACSPSGGGGNQYS.

This clonotype was picked up many times. The chain recombines TRBV29-1 with TRBJ2-1, with 8 bases identical to TRBD2. Germline CDR1 is SQVTM and CDR2 is ANQGSEA. CDR3 length: 11 amino acids. V was clipped by 7 bases and J by 8 bases; unmatched bases: 4. CDR3 sequence reads: CSGTSWDEQFF. The CDR3 DNA reads TGCAGCGGGACTAGCTGGGATGAGCAGTTCTTC.

The chain uses TRBV3-1 and TRBJ2-1, with TRBD2 matching over 13 bases. V lost 1 base and J lost 8; bases outside the gene matches: 2. The CDR3 is 15 residues long. Germline CDR1 and CDR2: LGHDT and YNNKEL (reference sequence). In DNA, the CDR3 is TGTGCCAGCAGCCAAGTAGGACTAGCGGGAGATGAGCAGTTCTTC. It is translated as CASSQVGLAGDEQFF.

The chain combines TRBV9 with TRBJ2-3; tentatively, D is TRBD2 (6 bases). Germline CDR1 and CDR2: SGDLS and YYNGEE. This CDR3 is built from 15 residues. The V end lost 0 bases, the J end lost 5 bases, and 13 bases lay between the germline ends. In DNA, the CDR3 is TGTGCCAGCAGCGTAGGCACTACCGGGGGAGATACGCAGTATTTT. This encodes CASSVGTTGGDTQYF.

CDR3 sequence (DNA): TGTGCCAGTAGAGGCCGCGGGACAGGACTCTACGAGCAGTACTTC. This codes for CASRGRGTGLYEQYF. The rearrangement links TRBV19 to TRBJ2-7; 8 bases fit TRBD1. There are 15 residues in the CDR3. Germline V gene sequence: CDR1 LNHDA, CDR2 SQIVND (reference sequence). Trimming took 6 bases from V and 3 from J; bases not matched to a gene: 10.

The sample holds many counts of this clonotype. V gene TRBV6-4 combines with J gene TRBJ1-5; no firm D call. Germline V gene lookup returns CDR1 MRHNA and CDR2 SNTAGT. V gave up 2 bases and J gave up 2 bases, with 10 bases separating them. CDR3 length: 15 amino acids. The CDR3 DNA follows: TGTGCCAGCAGTGACCCCAAAAGGGGCAATCAGCCCCAGCATTTT. This codes for CASSDPKRGNQPQHF.

This chain links TRBV7-9 with TRBJ2-7, with no clear D. V gave up 5 bases and J gave up 6 bases, with 17 bases separating them. CDR3 length equals 14 residues. Germline assignment: CDR1 SEHNR and CDR2 FQNEAQ (reference sequence). The CDR3 reads CASSPWVGMGEQYF. The CDR3 region has the DNA TGTGCCAGCAGCCCTTGGGTAGGAATGGGCGAGCAGTACTTC.

This clonotype was picked up one time. V usage is TRBV7-9 and J usage is TRBJ2-3, with D perhaps being TRBD1 or TRBD2 (5 bases each). This CDR3 region has 15 residues. Between the trimmed V and J ends, which lost 4 bases and 2 bases, there was a span of 13 bases. Per germline, CDR1 SEHNR and CDR2 FQNEAQ (reference sequence). The CDR3 loop reads CASSYGEGITDTQYF. DNA of the CDR3: TGTGCCAGCAGCTACGGAGAGGGGATCACAGATACGCAGTATTTT.

This clonotype was recorded only once. The chain recombines TRBV7-9 with TRBJ2-3; possibly TRBD1 for D (6 bases). V shed 11 bases and J shed 4 bases, with 22 bases lying between them. The V gene's germline CDR1 is SEHNR and CDR2 FQNEAQ (reference sequence). The CDR3 covers 15 residues. This chain's CDR3 is CAQAAHTGTPDTQYF. The CDR3 DNA is TGTGCCCAGGCGGCTCACACAGGGACGCCAGATACGCAGTATTTT.

This clonotype was seen many times. The CDR3 coding sequence is TGTGCCACCAGCAGAGATCGGAATACTGTCTTGAGCTACACCTTC. Translating it yields CATSRDRNTVLSYTF. The gene calls are TRBV15 and TRBJ1-2, with unresolved D. Trimming left V 0 bases short and J 9 bases short, with 17 bases between. Germline CDR1 and CDR2: LNHNV and YYDKDF (reference sequence). The CDR3 is 15 residues long.

Ten or more counts support this clonotype. This may arise from a read error, as a much more abundant clone is one base away. This chain connects TRBV7-9 to TRBJ2-3; TRBD2 matches at 14 bases. The trim removed 5 bases at V and 7 bases at J, leaving 14 bases unmatched. This CDR3 region has 18 residues. Germline V gene sequence: CDR1 SEHNR, CDR2 FQNEAQ (reference sequence). CDR3 sequence (DNA): TGTGCCAGCAGCCTGACTAGCGGGGGGGCCGATTCGCCACATACGCAGTATTTT. The encoded protein is CASSLTSGGADSPHTQYF.

The chain joins TRBV6-5 to TRBJ1-3; TRBD1 is a possible D gene (6 bases). The CDR3 runs 23 residues. Deletions cut 5 bases from V and 4 bases from J, with 39 bases between. Per germline, CDR1 MNHEY and CDR2 SVGAGI. CDR3 amino acids: CASSPLGRGGTDTPGAFGNTIYF. In DNA form, the CDR3 reads TGTGCCAGCAGTCCCCTCGGGCGGGGGGGCACAGATACACCCGGTGCTTTCGGAAACACCATATATTTT.

The table lists this clonotype with many counts. The rearrangement joins TRBV11-2 to TRBJ2-7, with TRBD2 matching 10 bases. The CDR3 is 14 amino acids. CDR1 and CDR2 from the germline V gene are SGHAT and FQNNGV. Losses at the gene ends were 5 bases for V and 5 bases for J; bases not matched to a gene: 6. CDR3 sequence reads: CASSLAGATHEQYF. The CDR3 DNA reads as TGTGCCAGCAGCCTAGCGGGAGCCACCCACGAGCAGTACTTC.

This clonotype came up many times. The chain employs TRBV6-2 or TRBV6-3 and TRBJ2-2; 8 nucleotides align to TRBD2. The length of the CDR3 is 17 residues. Trimming removed 8 bases from V and 1 base from J; junction bases left unmatched: 12. The germline V gene has CDR1 MNHEY and CDR2 SVGEGT. The CDR3 sequence: CASGGQWLAGNTGELFF. In DNA, the CDR3 is TGTGCCAGCGGCGGACAGTGGCTAGCGGGGAACACCGGGGAGCTGTTTTTT.

Many counts were recorded for this clonotype. The gene calls are TRBV20-1 and TRBJ2-3; D gene ambiguous. Trimming shortened V by 5 bases and J by 2 bases, and 8 bases separated the two germline ends. Germline assignment: CDR1 DFQATT and CDR2 SNEGSKA (reference sequence). The CDR3 spans 12 residues. CDR3 protein: CSAPSYTDTQYF. The CDR3 DNA follows: TGCAGTGCTCCTTCCTACACAGATACGCAGTATTTT.

As concerns this clonotype: Germline is not matched at one junction end, which may reflect a read error. The chain has TRBV9 and TRBJ2-6; 7 bases map to TRBD1. The CDR3 has 12 amino acids. Germline CDR1 is SGDLS and CDR2 is YYNGEE. The CDR3 coding sequence is TGTGCCAGCAGCGTAGTTCCCGACAGGGCAGCTTTC. Its translation: CASSVVPDRAAF.

The chain is built from TRBV5-1 and TRBJ1-1; no definite D call. This CDR3 is built from 15 residues. CDR1 and CDR2 from the germline V gene are SGHRS and YFSETQ. Trimming took 0 bases from V and 0 from J, leaving 9 bases between them. The CDR3 nucleotides read TGCGCCAGCAGCTTGGGTCCAGATGTGAACACTGAAGCTTTCTTT. Amino acids: CASSLGPDVNTEAFF. Filled out from reference TRBV5-1 and TRBJ1-1, the complete variable domain reads KAGVTQTPRYLIKTRGQQVTLSCSPISGHRSVSWYQQTPGQGLQFLFEYFSETQRNKGNFPGRFSGRQFSNSRSEMNVSTLELGDSALYLCASSLGPDVNTEAFFGQGTRLTVV.

This clonotype was detected many times. The chain carries TRBV4-2 and TRBJ2-7; tentative D call: TRBD1 (6 bases). Germline loops: CDR1 LGHNA, CDR2 YNFKEQ. The ends were cut back, 1 base at V and 4 bases at J, with 14 bases in the middle. This CDR3 contains 15 residues. The CDR3 here is CASSQGVGGRYEQYF. The CDR3, as DNA: TGTGCCAGCAGCCAAGGCGTAGGGGGTCGGTACGAGCAGTACTTC.

This clonotype showed up many times. The gene calls are TRBV19 and TRBJ1-2, with 7 nucleotides matching TRBD1. The germline CDR1 and CDR2 sequences are LNHDA and SQIVND (reference sequence). Germline trimming cut 3 bases from V and 4 bases from J; bases unmatched to any gene: 8. This CDR3 spans 15 amino acids. CDR3 sequence: CASSMAQGVFYGYTF. CDR3 in DNA: TGTGCCAGTAGTATGGCGCAGGGGGTATTCTATGGCTACACCTTC.

The sample holds many counts of this clonotype. J is TRBJ2-1 and V is TRBV20-1, with a tentative D call TRBD1 (6 bases). CDR3 size: 13 residues. V shed 6 bases and J shed 8 bases, with 17 bases lying between them. The germline CDR1 and CDR2 sequences are DFQATT and SNEGSKA (reference sequence). The CDR3 DNA reads as TGCAGTGCCAACCCGGGACATATCCATGAGCAGTTCTTC. Translation gives CSANPGHIHEQFF.

This chain links TRBV10-1 with TRBJ1-3; 12 bases are shared with TRBD1. CDR3 length equals 18 residues. The germline V gene encodes CDR1 WNHNN and CDR2 SYGVQD (reference sequence). V trimming: 3 bases; J trimming: 5 bases; junction bases outside the gene matches: 11. The CDR3 DNA reads TGCGCCAGCAGTGATGGGGGGACAGGGGGCTGTTGTAGAAACACCATATATTTT. The encoded protein is CASSDGGTGGCCRNTIYF.

This rearrangement joins TRBV20-1 to TRBJ1-2; maybe TRBD1 (6 bases). The ends were cut back, 3 bases at V and 6 bases at J, with 17 bases in the middle. Germline lookup yields CDR1 DFQATT and CDR2 SNEGSKA (reference sequence). CDR3 size: 14 residues. The CDR3 spells CSASGAGAGNGYTF. CDR3 DNA: TGCAGTGCTAGTGGAGCAGGGGCCGGGAATGGCTACACCTTC.

A word on this clonotype: This is likely a read error, given that the CDR3 carries no conserved phenylalanine or tryptophan at its end. No DNA is shown, since the ends of the CDR3 on it are uncertain; the CDR3 is the one TCRdb lists. The V call is TRBV4-2, the J call TRBJ1-6; TRBD1 reflects the table's D call only, with no check against the DNA. The CDR3 is made up of 10 amino acids, end residues included. Per the germline V gene, CDR1 is LGHNA and CDR2 is YNFKEQ. The CDR3 region is CASSQEGGGV.

This clonotype was counted ten times or more. The rearrangement joins TRBV4-1 to TRBJ1-4; possibly TRBD1 for D (6 bases). Trimming removed 3 bases from V and 7 bases from J, with 18 bases in between. CDR3 length: 16 residues. Germline V gene sequence: CDR1 MGHRA, CDR2 YSYEKL. This CDR3 is CASSQITGIPSEKLFF. The CDR3 bases are TGCGCCAGCAGCCAGATAACAGGGATCCCCTCTGAAAAACTGTTTTTT.

This clonotype has ten or more counts. The rearrangement uses TRBV2 and TRBJ1-6, with a tentative D call TRBD1 (5 bases). This CDR3 spans 14 amino acids. Germline assignment: CDR1 SNHLY and CDR2 FYNNEI. With 8 bases removed from V and 9 bases from J, the gap between germline ends came to 17 bases. CDR3 in amino acids: CASVTGRAGSPLHF. CDR3 nucleotide sequence: TGTGCCAGCGTGACCGGCAGGGCGGGTTCACCCCTCCACTTT.